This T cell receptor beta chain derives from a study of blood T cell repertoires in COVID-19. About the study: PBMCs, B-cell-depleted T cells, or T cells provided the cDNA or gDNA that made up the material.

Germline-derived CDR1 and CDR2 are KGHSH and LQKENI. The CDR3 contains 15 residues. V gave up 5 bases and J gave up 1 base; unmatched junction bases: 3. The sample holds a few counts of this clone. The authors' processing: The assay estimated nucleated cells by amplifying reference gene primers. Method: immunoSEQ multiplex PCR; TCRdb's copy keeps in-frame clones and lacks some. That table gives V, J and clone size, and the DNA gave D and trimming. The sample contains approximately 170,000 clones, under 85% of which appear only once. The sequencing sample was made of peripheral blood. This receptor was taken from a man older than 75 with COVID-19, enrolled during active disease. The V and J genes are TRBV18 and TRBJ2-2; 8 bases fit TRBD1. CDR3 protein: CASSEGTGNTGELFF. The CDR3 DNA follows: TGTGCCAGCTCAGAAGGGACAGGGAACACCGGGGAGCTGTTTTTT.